This TCR beta chain was identified in a study of Tregs in tolerant kidney transplant recipients. Regarding the study as a whole: Biological reproducibility was not directly addressed in this study. Tregs expanded with activated donor B cells seemed most donor-specific.

Germline V gene sequence: CDR1 SGHTA, CDR2 FQGTGA. CDR3 size: 13 residues. Deletions cut 4 bases from V and 11 bases from J, with 17 bases between. Sequencing used immunoSEQ multiplex PCR; TCRdb keeps in-frame clones, though not all of them. This table has about 240,000 clones, 80% to 85% appearing once. Turning to this clone: No antigen is known for it.

The source of this sequence is a human donor in good health. Sequencing input: CD4+ T cells from blood. The V call is TRBV7-3, the J call TRBJ1-1; D is unresolved. CDR3 loop: CASSSNPQGGAFF. CDR3 coding DNA: TGTGCCAGCAGCTCTAACCCGCAAGGTGGGGCTTTCTTT.